These 17 T cell receptor beta chains were sequenced from one sample in a study of cytomegalovirus exposure and HLA in healthy donors. In the PCR, 60 Vbeta and 13 Jbeta primers were used. Sequenced by immunoSEQ multiplex PCR; TCRdb stores in-frame clones only, minus some. This sample carries about 200,000 clones, 80% to 85% of them seen once, and the ten largest clones take 6% to 8%. Material for sequencing was PBMCs. These receptors were taken from a woman between 50 and 59 years old in good health and CMV-seropositive.

This clone was seen once. The J gene is TRBJ2-5, the V gene TRBV6-5, with D maybe TRBD1 (6 bases). The CDR3 has 14 residues. Germline V gene sequence: CDR1 MNHEY, CDR2 SVGAGI. V was cut by 8 bases and J by 4 bases, with 17 bases left in between. The CDR3 nucleotides are TGTGCCAGCCTTCCCCCAGGACAGCGAGAGACCCAGTACTTC. This codes for CASLPPGQRETQYF.

The chain uses TRBV6-5 and TRBJ2-2; D possibly corresponds to TRBD2 (6 bases). Trimming left V 2 bases short and J 1 base short, with 11 bases between. CDR1 is MNHEY and CDR2 is SVGAGI in the germline V gene. This CDR3 is 16 amino acids long. The DNA of the CDR3 is TGTGCCAGCAGTTACCTACTGGGGGGGAACACCGGGGAGCTGTTTTTT. This codes for CASSYLLGGNTGELFF.

The sample holds one count of this clone. This chain connects TRBV7-9 to TRBJ2-1; D unclear. Trimming cost V 1 base and J 7 bases, with 5 bases left between them. The CDR3 spans 12 residues. CDR1 is SEHNR, CDR2 FQNEAQ, per germline (reference sequence). CDR3 protein: CASSLVTNEQFF. The CDR3 DNA sequence: TGTGCCAGCAGCTTAGTGACAAATGAGCAGTTCTTC. Looking up the rest from reference TRBV7-9 and TRBJ2-1 gives the full variable domain: DTGVSQNPRHKITKRGQNVTFRCDPISEHNRLYWYRQTLGQGPEFLTYFQNEAQLEKSRLLSDRFSAERPKGSFSTLEIQRTEQGDSAMYLCASSLVTNEQFFGPGTRLTVL.

This chain uses TRBV14 with TRBJ2-7; 11 nucleotides agree with TRBD1. V was pared by 4 bases and J by 6 bases, with 5 bases of the junction left unmatched. Germline V lookup: CDR1 SGHDN, CDR2 FVKESK. This CDR3 region has 14 residues. CDR3 residues: CASSPGTGGSEQYF. The CDR3 DNA reads TGTGCCAGCAGCCCCGGGACAGGGGGATCCGAGCAGTACTTC.

The gene calls are TRBV10-3 and TRBJ2-1, with D possibly TRBD2 on 5 matching bases. CDR1 and CDR2 from the germline V gene are ENHRY and SYGVKD. Trimming removed 4 bases at V and 9 bases at J, with 16 bases between. This CDR3 spans 14 amino acids. CDR3 nucleotide sequence: TGTGCCATCAGTGGGAGGTCCAACGAGGGTGAGCAGTTCTTC. It is translated as CAISGRSNEGEQFF.

The chain's CDR3 is CASSFRGPPNEKLFF. For the CDR3, the DNA is TGTGCCAGCAGTTTCCGTGGCCCGCCCAATGAAAAACTGTTTTTT. The chain couples TRBV27 to TRBJ1-4; D gene ambiguous. V was pared by 3 bases and J by 5 bases, with 13 bases between. Germline V CDR1 and CDR2: MNHEY, SMNVEV (reference sequence). This CDR3 has 15 residues.

The chain joins TRBV11-2 to TRBJ2-5; the D gene is possibly TRBD1 (6 bases). Matching the DNA end better, TRBJ2-7 makes the J call doubtful. The length of the CDR3 is 14 residues. The germline CDR1 and CDR2 sequences are SGHAT and FQNNGV. The CDR3 DNA follows: TGTGCCAGCAGCTTAGTTCAGGGGTCCTACGAGCAGTACTTC. This codes for CASSLVQGSYEQYF.

The chain uses TRBV7-2 and TRBJ2-1, with D maybe TRBD2 (6 bases). This CDR3 contains 15 residues. The germline V gene has CDR1 SGHTA and CDR2 FQGNSA. The germline V and J ends were trimmed by 2 bases and 4 bases, with 12 bases remaining between them. In nucleotides, the CDR3 is TGTGCCAGCAGCTTAATGACGGGGGAGTACAATGAGCAGTTCTTC. This encodes CASSLMTGEYNEQFF.

J is TRBJ1-2 and V is TRBV27; 10 nucleotides line up with TRBD1. V was clipped by 5 bases and J by 4 bases; unmatched bases: 7. CDR3 length: 15 amino acids. CDR1 and CDR2 from the germline V gene are MNHEY and SMNVEV (reference sequence). CDR3 residues: CASSRLRDRGYGYTF. The CDR3 coding sequence is TGTGCCAGCAGTCGACTCCGGGACAGGGGCTATGGCTACACCTTC.

The chain has TRBV6-5 and TRBJ1-1, with unresolved D. Germline assignment: CDR1 MNHEY and CDR2 SVGAGI. This CDR3 is built from 14 residues. Trimming removed 5 bases at V and 0 bases at J, with 10 bases between. Here the CDR3 DNA reads TGTGCCAGCAGTCGGTCAACCCTGAACACTGAAGCTTTCTTT. This translates into CASSRSTLNTEAFF.

This clone was counted between two and nine times. The chain recombines TRBV5-6 with TRBJ2-3; 14 bases map to TRBD2. The CDR3 consists of 18 residues. The V and J ends lost 4 bases and 3 bases, in that order; junction bases with no gene match: 10. Germline loops: CDR1 SGHDT, CDR2 YYEEEE. The CDR3 coding sequence is TGTGCCAGCAGCCCTCAGGGACTAGCGGGAGTTCTTACAGATACGCAGTATTTT. It codes for CASSPQGLAGVLTDTQYF.

This rearrangement joins TRBV7-2 to TRBJ2-3; D possibly corresponds to TRBD2 (5 bases). Germline CDR1 SGHTA, CDR2 FQGNSA. Trimming cost V 4 bases and J 6 bases, with 11 bases left between them. CDR3 length equals 13 residues. The CDR3: CASSYGVGDTQYF. CDR3 bases: TGTGCCAGCAGCTACGGGGTTGGGGATACGCAGTATTTT. The whole variable domain, remainder taken from reference TRBV7-2 and TRBJ2-3, is GAGVSQSPSNKVTEKGKDVELRCDPISGHTALYWYRQSLGQGLEFLIYFQGNSAPDKSGLPSDRFSAERTGGSVSTLTIQRTQQEDSAVYLCASSYGVGDTQYFGPGTRLTVL.

The rearrangement uses TRBV7-6 and TRBJ2-1; the match to TRBD2 covers 11 bases. The V segment lost 4 bases and the J segment 8 bases; nucleotides outside the gene matches: 7. CDR1 SGHVS and CDR2 FNYEAQ come from the germline V gene. The CDR3 is 15 amino acids. The chain's CDR3 is CASSSLAGGIYEQFF. The CDR3 coding sequence is TGTGCCAGCAGCTCCCTAGCGGGAGGTATCTATGAGCAGTTCTTC.

The chain joins TRBV30 to TRBJ2-5, with TRBD1 matching 8 bases. CDR1 and CDR2 from the germline V gene are GTSNPN and SVGIG (reference sequence). V lost 3 bases to trimming and J lost 4 bases; unmatched junction nucleotides: 10. This CDR3 contains 15 residues. CDR3 in DNA: TGTGCCTGGAGGGCCACAGGGGGTCGAAGAGAGACCCAGTACTTC. Translation gives CAWRATGGRRETQYF. Full variable domain (missing parts from reference TRBV30 and TRBJ2-5): SQTIHQWPATLVQPVGSPLSLECTVEGTSNPNLYWYRQAAGRGLQLLFYSVGIGQISSEVPQNLSASRPQDRQFILSSKKLLLSDSGFYLCAWRATGGRRETQYFGPGTRLLVL.

The CDR3 protein is CASRRQGTLDQPQHF. For the CDR3, the DNA is TGTGCCAGCAGACGACAGGGAACCCTGGACCAGCCCCAGCATTTT. The chain recombines TRBV28 with TRBJ1-5; 7 bases agree with TRBD1. This CDR3 has 15 residues. Germline V gives CDR1 MDHEN, CDR2 SYDVKM. V gave up 6 bases and J gave up 7 bases; unmatched junction bases: 12.

The chain joins TRBV5-4 to TRBJ2-1, with TRBD2 identical over 9 bases. Germline CDR1 is SGHNT and CDR2 is YYREEE (reference sequence). The CDR3 consists of 13 residues. After removal of 2 bases from V and 9 bases from J, the junction contained 3 bases not matched to a gene. CDR3 in amino acids: CASSFSGSSEQFF. CDR3 DNA sequence: TGTGCCAGCAGCTTTAGCGGGAGCTCTGAGCAGTTCTTC.

The chain is built from TRBV19 and TRBJ2-2; the match to TRBD2 covers 8 bases. This CDR3 has 15 amino acids. Unmatched junction bases numbered 8, after V lost 7 bases and J lost 4 bases. Germline V lookup: CDR1 LNHDA, CDR2 SQIVND (reference sequence). CDR3 DNA: TGTGCCAGTACCTCCGGGGGGGCGGGCACCGGGGAGCTGTTTTTT. It translates to CASTSGGAGTGELFF.